The 13 T cell receptor beta chains presented below share a single source sample, sequenced in a study of T-cell memory formation after mild COVID-19 (dated by TCRdb to about 2021). The library came from 5' RACE. The instrument was an Illumina NovaSeq 6000. TCRdb applied fastp at Q25 and MiXCR to the public reads, then kept only in-frame beta chains. Each entry is one CDR3 protein sequence, shown with its most common DNA and genes. A total of around 340,000 distinct CDR3 sequences appear in this sample, roughly 21% of them only once. Around 12% of the sample is held by the ten biggest clonotypes. Source material: PBMCs or a T cell subset sorted from them (not recorded which). The origin of the receptors is an adult woman who had mild COVID-19 (a few samples of this study predate the infection). The sample titles of this study are shuffled in the database, so cell type and time point are left out; the donor was told from shared clones.

The rearrangement links TRBV12-3 or TRBV12-4 to TRBJ2-7, with D hard to call. V was cut by 1 base and J by 7 bases, with 8 bases left in between. There are 12 residues in the CDR3. Here the CDR3 DNA reads TGTGCCAGCAGTTTAGTGTCCGGGGAGCAGTACTTC. Its protein is CASSLVSGEQYF.

The rearrangement uses TRBV4-2 and TRBJ2-7, with a weak D call TRBD1 (6 bases). V gave up 11 bases and J gave up 1 base, with 15 bases separating them. The CDR3 sequence is 13 residues long. Germline V gives CDR1 LGHNA, CDR2 YNFKEQ. Written as DNA, the CDR3 is TGTGCCGGTGGGGACATTGGGTCCTACGAGCAGTACTTC. Translated, it gives CAGGDIGSYEQYF.

The sample holds a few counts of this clonotype. The V and J genes are TRBV4-1 and TRBJ2-7; tentative D call: TRBD1 (6 bases). CDR1 MGHRA and CDR2 YSYEKL come from the germline V gene. This CDR3 spans 12 amino acids. The V and J ends lost 7 bases and 0 bases respectively, with 7 bases between them. CDR3 protein: CASTGDSYEQYF. DNA of the CDR3: TGCGCCAGCACAGGGGACTCCTACGAGCAGTACTTC.

This chain uses TRBV7-9 with TRBJ2-1, with 9 bases aligning to TRBD2. The CDR3 totals 18 residues. V shed 5 bases and J 0 bases; nucleotides not matched to a gene: 11. Germline assignment: CDR1 SEHNR and CDR2 FQNEAQ (reference sequence). In DNA, the CDR3 is TGTGCCAGCAGCCCCAGATCCAGCGGGAGGAGCTCCTACAATGAGCAGTTCTTC. Protein: CASSPRSSGRSSYNEQFF.

This clonotype came up a few times. The V gene is TRBV4-1, the J gene TRBJ2-7, with TRBD1 matching over 8 bases. The CDR3 covers 14 residues. The V gene end was trimmed by 1 base and the J gene end by 5 bases; junction bases not matched to a gene: 4. The germline V gene encodes CDR1 MGHRA and CDR2 YSYEKL. CDR3 DNA sequence: TGCGCCAGCAGCCAAGGGCCAGGGGGCCACGAGCAGTACTTC. This translates into CASSQGPGGHEQYF.

The chain carries TRBV7-3 and TRBJ2-3; D is possibly TRBD2 (6 bases). Germline CDR1 SGHTA, CDR2 FQGTGA. V lost 5 bases and J lost 4, with 16 bases in between. CDR3 length: 15 residues. The CDR3 loop is CASSRGTWGADTQYF. In DNA, the CDR3 is TGTGCCAGCAGCCGCGGGACTTGGGGCGCAGATACGCAGTATTTT. The whole variable domain, filled in from reference TRBV7-3 and TRBJ2-3, reads GAGVSQTPSNKVTEKGKYVELRCDPISGHTALYWYRQSLGQGPEFLIYFQGTGAADDSGLPNDRFFAVRPEGSVSTLKIQRTERGDSAVYLCASSRGTWGADTQYFGPGTRLTVL.

V usage is TRBV24-1 and J usage is TRBJ1-2; weak D call: TRBD1 (5 bases). The CDR3 has 14 amino acids. CDR1 and CDR2 from the germline V gene are KGHDR and SFDVKD. Trimming took 3 bases from V and 3 from J, leaving 10 bases between them. CDR3 DNA sequence: TGTGCCACCAGTGATCCTCAGGGTGACTATGGCTACACCTTC. The encoded protein is CATSDPQGDYGYTF.

The chain links TRBV6-2 or TRBV6-3 to TRBJ2-3; no definite D call. The CDR3 sequence is 14 residues long. V gave up 0 bases and J gave up 1 base, with 5 bases separating them. Germline V gives CDR1 MNHEY, CDR2 SVGEGT. CDR3 DNA: TGTGCCAGCAGTTACTCTGTCGGCACAGATACGCAGTATTTT. Protein: CASSYSVGTDTQYF.

The chain uses TRBV12-3 or TRBV12-4 and TRBJ1-6; possibly TRBD1 for D (5 bases). This CDR3 comprises 14 residues. V was clipped by 1 base and J by 4 bases, with 5 bases between them. In nucleotides, the CDR3 is TGTGCCAGCAGTTTAGGACAGTATAATTCACCCCTCCACTTT. Amino acid sequence: CASSLGQYNSPLHF.

The V call is TRBV12-3 or TRBV12-4, the J call TRBJ2-5; D uncertain. Trimming took off 4 bases at V and 1 base at J, with 10 bases between the two ends. CDR3 size: 14 residues. CDR3 loop: CASSSRLVQETQYF. CDR3 nucleotides: TGTGCCAGCAGTTCAAGACTTGTCCAAGAGACCCAGTACTTC.

This clonotype occurred many times. The chain recombines TRBV12-3 or TRBV12-4 with TRBJ2-5; D is ambiguous. The CDR3 totals 13 residues. The ends were cut back, 4 bases at V and 1 base at J, with 7 bases in the middle. The CDR3 DNA reads TGTGCCAGCAGTTCGAGAGGCCAAGAGACCCAGTACTTC. Translation: CASSSRGQETQYF.

As DNA, the CDR3 is TGTGCCTGGAGGCGTCCCGGGACAGGGGGGACCCAGTACTTC. Encoded protein: CAWRRPGTGGTQYF. This chain joins TRBV30 and TRBJ2-5, with TRBD1 matching over 11 bases. The CDR3 has 14 residues. Germline V gives CDR1 GTSNPN, CDR2 SVGIG (reference sequence). V was pared by 3 bases and J by 7 bases, with 7 bases of the junction left unmatched.

The chain is built from TRBV6-2 or TRBV6-3 and TRBJ2-1; 9 nucleotides line up with TRBD2. Trimming removed 2 bases from V and 1 base from J; junction bases left unmatched: 24. The CDR3 length is 23 residues. Germline assignment: CDR1 MNHEY and CDR2 SVGEGT. CDR3 region: CASSYKTGLTYLAGIWSYNEQFF. The CDR3 nucleotides read TGTGCCAGCAGTTACAAGACAGGGTTGACTTATCTAGCGGGAATCTGGTCCTACAATGAGCAGTTCTTC.